The next 24 T cell receptor beta chains were all read from a single sample in a study of CDR3 diversity in severe acne. TCRdb used MiXCR to reprocess the PCR reads, holding one entry per CDR3 protein. The sample lists about 86,000 distinct CDR3 sequences, 45% to 65% occurring once. The sequenced sample consisted of blood. The receptor source for this set is a male donor in good health, without acne.

This chain joins TRBV29-1 and TRBJ2-1, with 9 bases aligning to TRBD1. CDR3 length: 13 amino acids. The germline CDR1 and CDR2 sequences are SQVTM and ANQGSEA. V gave up 4 bases and J gave up 2 bases; unmatched junction bases: 0. CDR3 nucleotides: TGCAGCGTTGGGGACAGGGCCTACAATGAGCAGTTCTTC. This gives the protein CSVGDRAYNEQFF.

The chain joins TRBV7-9 to TRBJ2-2; possible D gene TRBD2, 6 bases. V shed 5 bases and J shed 7 bases, with 23 bases lying between them. Germline V gene sequence: CDR1 SEHNR, CDR2 FQNEAQ (reference sequence). The CDR3 runs to 17 residues. The CDR3 region is CASSHPLGRSEGGELFF. CDR3 coding DNA: TGTGCCAGCAGCCATCCACTGGGACGGTCGGAGGGCGGGGAGCTGTTTTTT.

The chain uses TRBV30 and TRBJ2-3; TRBD2 is a possible D gene (7 bases). The V end lost 2 bases, the J end lost 1 base, and 10 bases lay between the germline ends. The CDR3 is made up of 14 amino acids. The germline V gene has CDR1 GTSNPN and CDR2 SVGIG (reference sequence). The CDR3 protein is CAWSRGARTDTQYF. CDR3 nucleotide sequence: TGTGCCTGGAGTCGGGGGGCTCGCACAGATACGCAGTATTTT.

The chain carries TRBV5-1 and TRBJ2-2, with D uncertain. Germline CDR1 and CDR2: SGHRS and YFSETQ. V dropped 0 bases and J dropped 0 bases, with 6 bases sitting between them. CDR3 length: 15 amino acids. The CDR3, as DNA: TGCGCCAGCAGCTTGGGACGAACGAACACCGGGGAGCTGTTTTTT. Translating it yields CASSLGRTNTGELFF.

This clonotype was observed a handful of times. The genes are TRBV5-1 and TRBJ2-1; 12 positions match TRBD2. This CDR3 is 16 amino acids long. V shed 0 bases and J 9 bases; nucleotides not matched to a gene: 7. Germline values: CDR1 SGHRS, CDR2 YFSETQ. CDR3: CASSLVPSGGAGEQFF. The CDR3 DNA follows: TGCGCCAGCAGCTTGGTTCCTAGCGGGGGGGCGGGTGAGCAGTTCTTC.

This clonotype appeared many times. The V and J genes are TRBV11-2 and TRBJ2-5, with D uncertain. V was cut by 0 bases and J by 11 bases, with 13 bases left in between. The CDR3 contains 13 residues. CDR1 and CDR2 from the germline V gene are SGHAT and FQNNGV. The CDR3 sequence is CASSLDGREFQYF. CDR3 nucleotide sequence: TGTGCCAGCAGCTTAGATGGAAGGGAATTTCAGTACTTC.

The chain uses TRBV4-1 and TRBJ1-1, with a tentative D call TRBD1 (5 bases). Trimming stripped 0 bases from V and 5 bases from J, with 16 bases between. Germline V CDR1 and CDR2: MGHRA, YSYEKL. There are 16 residues in the CDR3. CDR3 sequence reads: CASSQDKRQGGTEAFF. CDR3 DNA: TGCGCCAGCAGCCAAGATAAAAGGCAGGGAGGGACTGAAGCTTTCTTT.

This clonotype was counted a few times. V and J are TRBV5-1 and TRBJ2-6, with D maybe TRBD1 (6 bases). V was clipped by 0 bases and J by 5 bases, with 9 bases between them. The length of the CDR3 is 15 residues. CDR1 is SGHRS and CDR2 is YFSETQ in the germline V gene. This chain's CDR3 is CASSLAGERANVLTF. CDR3 nucleotides: TGCGCCAGCAGCTTGGCAGGGGAGCGGGCCAACGTCCTGACTTTC.

Comment on this clonotype: This may stem from a read error, because a much larger clone lies one nucleotide away. The J gene is TRBJ1-2, the V gene TRBV2, with D unresolved. The CDR3 has 13 residues. Germline V CDR1 and CDR2: SNHLY, FYNNEI. V was trimmed by 3 bases and J by 8 bases, leaving 13 bases between them. CDR3 sequence (DNA): TGTGCCAGCAGTGATTTCCAATATTCCGGCTACACCTTC. Protein: CASSDFQYSGYTF.

The V and J genes are TRBV20-1 and TRBJ1-2; 8 bases match TRBD1. CDR1 is DFQATT, CDR2 SNEGSKA, per germline (reference sequence). The CDR3 sequence is 13 residues long. J gave up 5 bases and V 6 bases, and 8 bases lay outside the gene matches. The CDR3 here is CSAPGTGAYGYTF. The CDR3 bases are TGCAGTGCCCCCGGGACAGGTGCATATGGCTACACCTTC.

This clonotype was recorded at least ten times. The CDR3: CASLRTGGEETQYF. The CDR3 DNA reads as TGTGCCAGCCTAAGGACAGGGGGCGAAGAGACCCAGTACTTC. This chain uses TRBV6-1 with TRBJ2-5, with 11 bases identical to TRBD1. Looked up from germline, CDR1 is MNHNS and CDR2 is SASEGT. The J segment lost 3 bases and the V segment lost 8 bases, leaving 5 bases of the junction unmatched. CDR3 size: 14 residues.

This clonotype was picked up many times. V and J are TRBV12-5 and TRBJ1-4; D is perhaps TRBD1 (5 bases). CDR3 length: 15 amino acids. V was cut by 6 bases and J by 8 bases, with 19 bases left in between. Germline CDR1 and CDR2: LGHNT and FRNRAP. The CDR3 nucleotides are TGTGCTAGTGGACCCTACGGGACCGGCGGAGAAAAACTGTTTTTT. It specifies CASGPYGTGGEKLFF.

This clonotype was seen just once. This chain links TRBV13 with TRBJ1-5; no reliable D call. The length of the CDR3 is 13 residues. V lost 5 bases and J 5 bases, leaving 10 bases between the germline ends. Looked up from germline, CDR1 is PRHDT and CDR2 is FYEKMQ (reference sequence). The CDR3 reads CASSTGMDQPQHF. For the CDR3, the DNA is TGTGCCAGCAGCACCGGAATGGATCAGCCCCAGCATTTT.

In its sample, this clonotype was seen many times. The chain carries TRBV5-5 and TRBJ2-7; weak D call: TRBD1 (5 bases). In germline, CDR1 is SGHKS, CDR2 YYEKEE (reference sequence). The CDR3 covers 15 residues. Trimming left V 0 bases short and J 2 bases short, with 12 bases between. This CDR3 reads CASSLEGDTAYEQYF. The CDR3 nucleotides are TGTGCCAGCAGCTTGGAAGGGGATACCGCCTACGAGCAGTACTTC.

By sample fraction, this clonotype is medium-sized (0.01 to 0.1%). This chain connects TRBV7-6 to TRBJ2-7; 7 positions match TRBD1. This CDR3 region has 17 residues. The V gene end was trimmed by 8 bases and the J gene end by 3 bases; junction bases not matched to a gene: 19. Germline V gives CDR1 SGHVS, CDR2 FNYEAQ. The CDR3 is CASSGWTGKITFYEQYF. CDR3 nucleotide sequence: TGTGCCAGCTCTGGGTGGACAGGCAAGATAACTTTCTACGAGCAGTACTTC.

This clonotype was observed a single time. This CDR3 is CASSSGPSGRRTGGETQYF. DNA for the CDR3: TGTGCCAGCAGTTCCGGGCCTAGCGGGAGAAGGACAGGGGGGGAGACCCAGTACTTC. The genes are TRBV5-5 and TRBJ2-5; D possibly matches TRBD1 or TRBD2 (10 bases each). Per germline, CDR1 SGHKS and CDR2 YYEKEE (reference sequence). This CDR3 has 19 amino acids. V lost 5 bases and J lost 5, with 31 bases in between.

This chain joins TRBV2 and TRBJ2-3, with D hard to call. The CDR3 spans 14 residues. Germline lookup yields CDR1 SNHLY and CDR2 FYNNEI. The V and J ends lost 3 bases and 0 bases respectively, with 7 bases between them. Written as DNA, the CDR3 is TGTGCCAGCAGTGAGCGGTTGAGCACAGATACGCAGTATTTT. It is translated as CASSERLSTDTQYF.

The sample holds many counts of this clonotype. The V gene is TRBV19, the J gene TRBJ1-1; D unresolved. Per the germline V gene, CDR1 is LNHDA and CDR2 is SQIVND (reference sequence). CDR3 length: 15 residues. V lost 4 bases, J lost 1 base, and 13 bases lay in between. The CDR3 bases are TGTGCCAGTAGTACCCCTGACACCAGGAACACTGAAGCTTTCTTT. Translated, it gives CASSTPDTRNTEAFF.

The rearrangement links TRBV5-1 to TRBJ2-7; tentative D call: TRBD1 (6 bases). The last part of the DNA fits TRBJ2-5 better; the J call may be wrong. Per the germline V gene, CDR1 is SGHRS and CDR2 is YFSETQ. This CDR3 has 16 residues. For the CDR3, the DNA is TGCGCCAGCAGCTTTAACAGGGCCGCAGGGGCGGAGACCCAGTACTTC. Translation gives CASSFNRAAGAETQYF.

This clonotype was detected ten times or more. V usage is TRBV6-5 and J usage is TRBJ1-3; D unresolved. CDR1 and CDR2 from the germline V gene are MNHEY and SVGAGI. CDR3 length: 13 residues. Trimming cost V 9 bases and J 0 bases, with 9 bases left between them. CDR3 in DNA: TGTGCCAGTAAAGAGAGCTCTGGAAACACCATATATTTT. Its protein is CASKESSGNTIYF.

This chain uses TRBV20-1 with TRBJ1-1, with 8 bases aligning to TRBD1. V was clipped by 5 bases and J by 5 bases; unmatched bases: 7. This CDR3 spans 13 amino acids. Germline loops: CDR1 DFQATT, CDR2 SNEGSKA (reference sequence). The CDR3 region is CSAWDRLGTEAFF. CDR3 bases: TGCAGTGCTTGGGACAGGCTTGGGACTGAAGCTTTCTTT.

This clonotype has ten or more counts. The chain couples TRBV29-1 to TRBJ1-2; TRBD1 matches at 9 bases. Germline values: CDR1 SQVTM, CDR2 ANQGSEA. The V segment lost 3 bases and the J segment 7 bases; nucleotides outside the gene matches: 6. This CDR3 has 13 residues. Here the CDR3 DNA reads TGCAGCGTTGAGACTAACAGGGGGCTTGGCTACACCTTC. It codes for CSVETNRGLGYTF.

This clonotype is medium-sized. This chain links TRBV24-1 with TRBJ2-3, with unresolved D. Deletions cut 2 bases from V and 6 bases from J, with 11 bases between. CDR1 KGHDR and CDR2 SFDVKD come from the germline V gene. The CDR3 has 14 residues. The CDR3 DNA sequence: TGTGCCACCAGTGATTCACCCACCGCGGATACGCAGTATTTT. Translated: CATSDSPTADTQYF.

The V gene is TRBV20-1, the J gene TRBJ2-7, with 12 bases identical to TRBD2. Germline V gives CDR1 DFQATT, CDR2 SNEGSKA (reference sequence). The CDR3 is 16 residues long. V gave up 0 bases and J gave up 5 bases; unmatched junction bases: 8. CDR3 in amino acids: CSARETSGSGFDEQYF. For the CDR3, the DNA is TGCAGTGCTAGAGAGACTAGCGGGAGTGGTTTCGACGAGCAGTACTTC.